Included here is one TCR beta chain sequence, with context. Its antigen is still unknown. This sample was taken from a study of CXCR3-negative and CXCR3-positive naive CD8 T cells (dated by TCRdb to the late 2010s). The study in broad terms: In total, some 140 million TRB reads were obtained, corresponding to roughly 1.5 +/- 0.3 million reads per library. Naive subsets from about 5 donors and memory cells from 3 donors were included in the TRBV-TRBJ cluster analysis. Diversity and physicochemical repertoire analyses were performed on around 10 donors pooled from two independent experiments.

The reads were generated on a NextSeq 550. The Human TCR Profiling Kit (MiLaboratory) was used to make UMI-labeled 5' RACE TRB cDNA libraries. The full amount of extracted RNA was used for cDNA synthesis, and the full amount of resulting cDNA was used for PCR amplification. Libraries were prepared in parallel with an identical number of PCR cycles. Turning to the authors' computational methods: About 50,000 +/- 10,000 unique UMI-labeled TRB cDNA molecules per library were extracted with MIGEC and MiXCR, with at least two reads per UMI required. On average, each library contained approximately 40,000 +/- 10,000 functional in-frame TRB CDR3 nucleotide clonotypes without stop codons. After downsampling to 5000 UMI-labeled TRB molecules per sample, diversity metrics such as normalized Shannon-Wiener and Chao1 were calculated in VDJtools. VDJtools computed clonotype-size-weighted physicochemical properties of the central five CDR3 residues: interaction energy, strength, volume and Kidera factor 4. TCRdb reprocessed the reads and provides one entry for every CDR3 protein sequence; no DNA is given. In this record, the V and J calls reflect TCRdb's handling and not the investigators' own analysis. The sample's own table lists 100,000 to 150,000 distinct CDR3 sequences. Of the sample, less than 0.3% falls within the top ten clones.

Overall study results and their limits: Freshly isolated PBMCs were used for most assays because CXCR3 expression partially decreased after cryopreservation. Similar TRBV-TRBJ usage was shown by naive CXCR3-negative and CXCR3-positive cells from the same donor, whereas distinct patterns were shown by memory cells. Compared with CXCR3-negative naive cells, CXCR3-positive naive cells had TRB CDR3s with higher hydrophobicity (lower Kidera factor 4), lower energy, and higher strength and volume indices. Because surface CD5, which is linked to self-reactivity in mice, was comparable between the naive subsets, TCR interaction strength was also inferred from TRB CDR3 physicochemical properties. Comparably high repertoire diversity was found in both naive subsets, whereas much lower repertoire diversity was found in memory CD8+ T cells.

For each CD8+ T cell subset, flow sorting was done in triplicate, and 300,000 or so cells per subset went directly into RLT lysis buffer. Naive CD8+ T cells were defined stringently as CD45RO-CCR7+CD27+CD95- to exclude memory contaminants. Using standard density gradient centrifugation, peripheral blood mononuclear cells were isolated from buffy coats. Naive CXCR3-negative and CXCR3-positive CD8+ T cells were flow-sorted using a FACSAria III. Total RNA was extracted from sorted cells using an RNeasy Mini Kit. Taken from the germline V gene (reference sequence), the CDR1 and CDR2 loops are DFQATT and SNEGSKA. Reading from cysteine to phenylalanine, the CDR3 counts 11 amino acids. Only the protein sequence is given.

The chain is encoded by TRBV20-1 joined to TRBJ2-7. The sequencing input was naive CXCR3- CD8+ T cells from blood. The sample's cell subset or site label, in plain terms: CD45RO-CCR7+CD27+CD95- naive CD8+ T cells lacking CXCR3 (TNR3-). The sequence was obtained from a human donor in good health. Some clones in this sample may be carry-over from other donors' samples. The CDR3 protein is CSEPTRNEQYF.